These 4 T cell receptor beta chains share one sample of origin, sequenced in a study of neurological immune-mediated disorders. TCRdb processed the 5' RACE reads anew with MiXCR; each CDR3 protein has one entry. This sample carries fewer than 85,000 distinct CDR3 sequences, around 4.6% of them seen once, and the ten largest clones take 2.2%. Sequencing was carried out using PBMCs. The receptors stem from a woman in her twenties or thirties with multiple sclerosis.

This clonotype was counted between two and nine times. The chain recombines TRBV7-2 with TRBJ2-3; maybe TRBD1 (6 bases). Per the germline V gene, CDR1 is SGHTA and CDR2 is FQGNSA. The ends were cut back, 2 bases at V and 4 bases at J, with 10 bases in the middle. This CDR3 region has 14 residues. CDR3 sequence reads: CASSLMGAADTQYF. CDR3 sequence (DNA): TGTGCCAGCAGCTTAATGGGGGCGGCAGATACGCAGTATTTT.

There are a few counts of this clonotype. V is TRBV5-5 and J is TRBJ1-4; D is ambiguous. Germline-derived CDR1 and CDR2 are SGHKS and YYEKEE (reference sequence). Deletions cut 1 base from V and 3 bases from J, with 10 bases between. The CDR3 runs 15 residues. CDR3 amino acids: CASSLYWEPNEKLFF. The DNA of the CDR3 is TGTGCCAGCAGCTTGTATTGGGAGCCTAATGAAAAACTGTTTTTT.

This clonotype occurred many times. The chain is built from TRBV5-1 and TRBJ1-1; D is unclear. V lost 0 bases and J lost 6, with 3 bases in between. Germline-derived CDR1 and CDR2 are SGHRS and YFSETQ. The CDR3 covers 11 residues. The CDR3 region has the DNA TGCGCCAGCAGCTTGGGTCCTGAAGCTTTCTTT. It specifies CASSLGPEAFF. Full variable domain (rest looked up from reference TRBV5-1 and TRBJ1-1): KAGVTQTPRYLIKTRGQQVTLSCSPISGHRSVSWYQQTPGQGLQFLFEYFSETQRNKGNFPGRFSGRQFSNSRSEMNVSTLELGDSALYLCASSLGPEAFFGQGTRLTVV.

There are many counts of this clonotype. This rearrangement joins TRBV20-1 to TRBJ2-2; D unresolved. This CDR3 comprises 13 residues. Germline lookup yields CDR1 DFQATT and CDR2 SNEGSKA (reference sequence). V was clipped by 7 bases and J by 6 bases, with 15 bases between them. Written as DNA, the CDR3 is TGCAGTGTTAATAGACAACCCTCCGGGGAGCTGTTTTTT. Its protein is CSVNRQPSGELFF.